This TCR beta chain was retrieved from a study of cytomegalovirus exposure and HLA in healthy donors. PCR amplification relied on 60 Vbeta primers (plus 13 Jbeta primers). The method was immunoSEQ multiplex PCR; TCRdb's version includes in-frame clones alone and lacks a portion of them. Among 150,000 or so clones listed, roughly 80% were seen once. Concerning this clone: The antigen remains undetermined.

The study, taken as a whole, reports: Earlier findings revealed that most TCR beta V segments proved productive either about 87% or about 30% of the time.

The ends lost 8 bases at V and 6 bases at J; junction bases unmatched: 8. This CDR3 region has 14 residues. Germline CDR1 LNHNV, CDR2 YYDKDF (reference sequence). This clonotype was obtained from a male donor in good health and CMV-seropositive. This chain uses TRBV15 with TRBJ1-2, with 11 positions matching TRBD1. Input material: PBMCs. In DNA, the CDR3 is TGTGCCACCCGATGGGGACAGGGGGGTCATGGCTACACCTTC. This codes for CATRWGQGGHGYTF.